A single sample is the source of the 12 T cell receptor beta chains below, sequenced in a study of T cell responses to AZD1222 COVID-19 vaccine. Some clones are missing from TCRdb's copy, which holds only in-frame ones; the method was immunoSEQ multiplex PCR. Among 70,000 to 75,000 clones listed, 70% to 90% were seen once. The specimen was peripheral blood, collected 28 days after the second AZD1222 dose. These TCRs come from an adult who received the AZD1222 COVID-19 vaccine.

This chain links TRBV5-1 with TRBJ1-1; tentative D call: TRBD1 (5 bases). CDR1 and CDR2 (germline): SGHRS, YFSETQ. Trimming removed 2 bases at V and 3 bases at J, with 14 bases between. The CDR3 length is 15 residues. The chain's CDR3 is CASSLQVMKDTEAFF. The CDR3 DNA sequence: TGCGCCAGCAGCTTACAGGTTATGAAGGACACTGAAGCTTTCTTT.

The V call is TRBV6-6, the J call TRBJ2-7; TRBD1 matches at 10 bases. The V gene's germline CDR1 is MNHNY and CDR2 SVGAGI (reference sequence). After removal of 8 bases from V and 5 bases from J, the junction contained 12 bases not matched to a gene. This CDR3 comprises 15 residues. The chain's CDR3 is CASSDLGTGDDEQYF. The CDR3 bases are TGTGCCAGCTCTGACCTCGGGACAGGGGATGACGAGCAGTACTTC.

This chain uses TRBV3-1 (or the pseudogene TRBV3-2) with TRBJ1-6, with TRBD1 matching over 7 bases. CDR1 and CDR2 (germline): LGHDT, YNNKEL (reference sequence). The V and J ends lost 0 bases and 0 bases, in that order; junction bases with no gene match: 11. CDR3 size: 20 residues. In DNA form, the CDR3 reads TGTGCCAGCAGCCAAGAAAGACAGGGCCCCAAAAGCTCCTATAATTCACCCCTCCACTTT. Its translation: CASSQERQGPKSSYNSPLHF.

The chain links TRBV5-1 to TRBJ1-3; 8 nucleotides line up with TRBD1. Germline CDR1 SGHRS, CDR2 YFSETQ. V lost 0 bases to trimming and J lost 4 bases; unmatched junction nucleotides: 0. The CDR3 runs 14 residues. In DNA form, the CDR3 reads TGCGCCAGCAGCTTGGGGACAGGGGGAAACACCATATATTTT. It is translated as CASSLGTGGNTIYF.

This clone was picked up one time. This chain links TRBV30 with TRBJ2-6; D remains ambiguous. The V gene's germline CDR1 is GTSNPN and CDR2 SVGIG (reference sequence). This CDR3 has 14 amino acids. V lost 4 bases to trimming and J lost 1 base, with 8 bases between them. Here the CDR3 DNA reads TGTGCCTGGATGGGGTTATCTGGGGCCAACGTCCTGACTTTC. This encodes CAWMGLSGANVLTF.

The genes are TRBV6-1 and TRBJ2-1; 8 bases match TRBD2. The CDR3 length is 16 residues. V shed 2 bases and J 4 bases; nucleotides not matched to a gene: 7. The germline V gene encodes CDR1 MNHNS and CDR2 SASEGT. The CDR3, as DNA: TGTGCCAGCAGTGAACTGAGCGGGAGTGAGTACAATGAGCAGTTCTTC. Translation: CASSELSGSEYNEQFF.

The chain joins TRBV11-2 to TRBJ2-1; 10 nucleotides line up with TRBD2. Per germline, CDR1 SGHAT and CDR2 FQNNGV. With 6 bases clipped from V and 8 bases from J, the junction kept 7 bases outside the gene matches. This CDR3 region has 14 residues. The CDR3 here is CASRRTSGGDEQFF. DNA for the CDR3: TGTGCCAGCAGGCGGACTAGCGGAGGAGATGAGCAGTTCTTC.

V usage is TRBV18 and J usage is TRBJ1-2, with a possible D match to TRBD1 (5 bases). Germline assignment: CDR1 KGHSH and CDR2 LQKENI. The CDR3 length is 15 residues. Trimming removed 2 bases at V and 4 bases at J, with 14 bases between. The CDR3 DNA sequence: TGTGCCAGCTCACCAAGAGGGGAGGAAGGCTATGGCTACACCTTC. This codes for CASSPRGEEGYGYTF. Full variable domain (missing parts from reference TRBV18 and TRBJ1-2): NAGVMQNPRHLVRRRGQEARLRCSPMKGHSHVYWYRQLPEEGLKFMVYLQKENIIDESGMPKERFSAEFPKEGPSILRIQQVVRGDSAAYFCASSPRGEEGYGYTFGSGTRLTVV.

This chain uses TRBV5-4 with TRBJ2-7; the match to TRBD2 covers 9 bases. This CDR3 region has 16 residues. Germline CDR1 and CDR2: SGHNT and YYREEE (reference sequence). The junction had 11 bases not matched to a gene; V was cut back by 4 bases and J by 3 bases. Written as DNA, the CDR3 is TGTGCCAGCAGCCTCGGGGGAGCGGGAGGACTCTACGAGCAGTACTTC. Translated, it gives CASSLGGAGGLYEQYF.

This chain uses TRBV5-1 with TRBJ1-3, with D unresolved. Deletions cut 4 bases from V and 0 bases from J, with 14 bases between. From germline, CDR1 is SGHRS and CDR2 YFSETQ. This CDR3 region has 16 residues. CDR3 region: CASSALGSNSGNTIYF. The CDR3 DNA sequence: TGCGCCAGCAGCGCCCTGGGATCAAACTCTGGAAACACCATATATTTT.

This chain uses TRBV5-1 with TRBJ2-1; D may match TRBD1 or TRBD2 (7 bases each). The CDR3 length is 17 residues. CDR1 SGHRS and CDR2 YFSETQ come from the germline V gene. The V gene lost 4 bases and the J gene lost 9 bases, with 26 bases spanning the gap. The CDR3 loop is CASSPRPQGEGRGEQFF. The CDR3 nucleotides are TGCGCCAGCAGCCCCCGACCGCAGGGGGAGGGCCGAGGTGAGCAGTTCTTC.

The V call is TRBV5-1, the J call TRBJ1-2; TRBD1 might be the D (6 bases). Trimming took off 4 bases at V and 4 bases at J, with 14 bases between the two ends. The CDR3 runs to 14 residues. Germline V gene data show CDR1 as SGHRS and CDR2 as YFSETQ. CDR3 sequence: CASSEPGDPYGYTF. In DNA form, the CDR3 reads TGCGCCAGCAGCGAGCCAGGGGACCCCTATGGCTACACCTTC.